This entry lists 15 T cell receptor beta chains sequenced from one sample in a study of blood T cell repertoires in COVID-19. The table came from immunoSEQ multiplex PCR; TCRdb's copy has only in-frame clones and leaves some out. This sample has about 250,000 clones, with about 90% found just once. Material for sequencing was peripheral blood. The receptors derive from an elderly man with acute or convalescent COVID-19.

The rearrangement joins TRBV5-1 to TRBJ1-1, with D maybe TRBD1 (6 bases). The CDR3 runs to 15 residues. V lost 4 bases and J 0 bases, leaving 13 bases between the germline ends. Germline loops: CDR1 SGHRS, CDR2 YFSETQ. CDR3 sequence: CASSKDSVMNTEAFF. CDR3 coding DNA: TGCGCCAGCAGCAAGGACAGCGTGATGAACACTGAAGCTTTCTTT.

V and J are TRBV7-9 and TRBJ2-6, with D possibly TRBD2 on 6 matching bases. The CDR3 is 15 residues long. Germline V CDR1 and CDR2: SEHNR, FQNEAQ (reference sequence). Trimming cost V 7 bases and J 2 bases, with 12 bases left between them. CDR3 amino acids: CASNVRRAGANVLTF. The DNA of the CDR3 is TGTGCCAGCAACGTTAGGAGGGCTGGGGCCAACGTCCTGACTTTC. Full variable domain (remainder filled in from reference TRBV7-9 and TRBJ2-6): DTGVSQNPRHKITKRGQNVTFRCDPISEHNRLYWYRQTLGQGPEFLTYFQNEAQLEKSRLLSDRFSAERPKGSFSTLEIQRTEQGDSAMYLCASNVRRAGANVLTFGAGSRLTVL.

V gene TRBV13 combines with J gene TRBJ2-2; 7 nucleotides agree with TRBD2. The CDR3 has 16 residues. The germline CDR1 and CDR2 sequences are PRHDT and FYEKMQ (reference sequence). V was clipped by 8 bases and J by 2 bases; unmatched bases: 11. CDR3 region: CASLNGGRANTGELFF. The CDR3 DNA reads as TGTGCCAGCCTGAACGGTGGGAGGGCAAACACCGGGGAGCTGTTTTTT. The variable domain in full, with the rest retrieved from reference TRBV13 and TRBJ2-2, is AAGVIQSPRHLIKEKRETATLKCYPIPRHDTVYWYQQGPGQDPQFLISFYEKMQSDKGSIPDRFSAQQFSDYHSELNMSSLELGDSALYFCASLNGGRANTGELFFGEGSRLTVL.

This sequence joins TRBV6-4 and TRBJ2-3; D not resolved. V lost 3 bases and J 4 bases, leaving 11 bases between the germline ends. The CDR3 is 14 residues long. CDR1 is MRHNA and CDR2 is SNTAGT in the germline V gene. CDR3 protein: CASSESQASDTQYF. CDR3 coding DNA: TGTGCCAGCAGTGAAAGTCAGGCGTCAGATACGCAGTATTTT.

The chain is built from TRBV10-3 and TRBJ1-2, with no clear D. CDR3 length: 14 residues. Germline V CDR1 and CDR2: ENHRY, SYGVKD. V lost 2 bases to trimming and J lost 4 bases, with 11 bases between them. The CDR3 here is CAISEPRTPYGYTF. The CDR3 region has the DNA TGTGCCATCAGTGAGCCACGGACTCCCTATGGCTACACCTTC.

This chain connects TRBV18 to TRBJ2-7; D is possibly TRBD1 (6 bases). This CDR3 is built from 14 residues. Per the germline V gene, CDR1 is KGHSH and CDR2 is LQKENI. Trimming stripped 2 bases from V and 2 bases from J, with 10 bases between. The CDR3 sequence: CASSPETGPYEQYF. The CDR3, as DNA: TGTGCCAGCTCACCAGAAACAGGGCCCTACGAGCAGTACTTC.

The chain is built from TRBV15 and TRBJ1-1; no clear D. Germline V gene lookup returns CDR1 LNHNV and CDR2 YYDKDF (reference sequence). CDR3 size: 14 residues. Trimming took 4 bases from V and 0 from J, leaving 9 bases between them. CDR3 coding DNA: TGTGCCACCAGCAATCCCCCCATGAACACTGAAGCTTTCTTT. Translating it yields CATSNPPMNTEAFF.

This sequence joins TRBV7-2 and TRBJ1-1; TRBD1 matches 8 bases. Unmatched junction bases numbered 8, after V lost 4 bases and J lost 1 base. Per the germline V gene, CDR1 is SGHTA and CDR2 is FQGNSA. This CDR3 spans 16 amino acids. CDR3 nucleotides: TGTGCCAGCAGCTCCCAGGGGGCCCGGGGGAACACTGAAGCTTTCTTT. This gives the protein CASSSQGARGNTEAFF.

The chain recombines TRBV4-3 with TRBJ2-2; TRBD2 matches 12 bases. This CDR3 is 21 amino acids long. CDR1 is LGHNA, CDR2 YSLEER, per germline. Trimming cost V 0 bases and J 1 base; bases outside gene matches: 12. The chain's CDR3 is CASSQDHPASGGVLNTGELFF. Written as DNA, the CDR3 is TGCGCCAGCAGCCAAGATCATCCGGCTAGCGGGGGGGTATTGAACACCGGGGAGCTGTTTTTT.

The chain employs TRBV11-1 and TRBJ1-2, with a weak D call TRBD1 (5 bases). Looked up from germline, CDR1 is SGHAT and CDR2 is FQDESV (reference sequence). This CDR3 comprises 12 residues. Trimming took off 3 bases at V and 5 bases at J, with 7 bases between the two ends. CDR3 loop: CASSFPGYGYTF. The CDR3 DNA reads as TGTGCCAGCAGCTTCCCAGGGTATGGCTACACCTTC.

The chain has TRBV2 and TRBJ2-1; TRBD2 is a possible D gene (5 bases). CDR3 size: 14 residues. Germline CDR1 and CDR2: SNHLY and FYNNEI. V lost 4 bases and J 1 base, leaving 8 bases between the germline ends. Here the CDR3 reads CASSARGSYNEQFF. CDR3 coding DNA: TGTGCCAGCAGTGCCCGGGGTTCCTACAATGAGCAGTTCTTC.

The chain has TRBV5-4 and TRBJ1-2; 8 bases align to TRBD1. The CDR3 is 14 residues long. Germline loops: CDR1 SGHNT, CDR2 YYREEE (reference sequence). After removal of 6 bases from V and 8 bases from J, the junction contained 12 bases not matched to a gene. CDR3 sequence: CASTKIQGAQGYTF. As DNA, the CDR3 is TGTGCCAGCACCAAGATTCAGGGGGCCCAAGGCTACACCTTC. The variable domain in full, completed from reference TRBV5-4 and TRBJ1-2, reads ETGVTQSPTHLIKTRGQQVTLRCSSQSGHNTVSWYQQALGQGPQFIFQYYREEENGRGNFPPRFSGLQFPNYSSELNVNALELDDSALYLCASTKIQGAQGYTFGSGTRLTVV.

The chain couples TRBV18 to TRBJ1-1, with a tentative D call TRBD1 (6 bases). CDR3 length equals 14 residues. Germline V lookup: CDR1 KGHSH, CDR2 LQKENI. V was cut by 3 bases and J by 1 base, with 9 bases left in between. The CDR3, as DNA: TGTGCCAGCTCACCCCGGACAGAGAACACTGAAGCTTTCTTT. It encodes CASSPRTENTEAFF.

In nucleotides, the CDR3 is TGTGCCAGCAGCCTCCAAGGGGTACGGGGCTACACCTTC. Amino acid sequence: CASSLQGVRGYTF. The genes are TRBV7-8 and TRBJ1-2, with D possibly TRBD1 on 5 matching bases. Between the trimmed V and J ends, which lost 5 bases and 8 bases, there was a span of 15 bases. Germline values: CDR1 SGHVS, CDR2 FQNEAQ. CDR3 length: 13 residues.

The chain is built from TRBV5-1 and TRBJ2-3; 13 bases align to TRBD2. Germline V gene lookup returns CDR1 SGHRS and CDR2 YFSETQ. The trim removed 3 bases at V and 0 bases at J, leaving 10 bases unmatched. The CDR3 covers 19 residues. CDR3 sequence reads: CASSSRLAGGFSSTDTQYF. CDR3 nucleotides: TGCGCCAGCAGCTCCCGACTAGCGGGAGGTTTTTCTAGCACAGATACGCAGTATTTT.